The 25 T cell receptor beta chains below all came from one sample that was sequenced in a study of cytomegalovirus exposure and HLA in healthy donors. The study ran its PCR with 60 Vbeta and 13 Jbeta primers. Some clones are missing from TCRdb's copy, which holds only in-frame ones; the method was immunoSEQ multiplex PCR. The sample holds roughly 280,000 clones; under 80% are singletons and the top ten take 2% to 2.5%. Sequencing input: PBMCs. All receptors derive from a female donor in good health and CMV-seronegative.

The count of this clone is one. The chain has TRBV5-6 and TRBJ2-1; a weak D match, TRBD1 (6 bases). The CDR3 runs 15 residues. Germline V gene data show CDR1 as SGHDT and CDR2 as YYEEEE. Between the trimmed V and J ends, which lost 2 bases and 4 bases, there was a span of 13 bases. The DNA of the CDR3 is TGTGCCAGCAGCTTCCCAGGGGTCGGATACAATGAGCAGTTCTTC. This translates into CASSFPGVGYNEQFF.

The chain combines TRBV2 with TRBJ1-1; possibly TRBD1 for D (6 bases). The CDR3 is 13 residues long. The germline CDR1 and CDR2 sequences are SNHLY and FYNNEI. Trimming took 6 bases from V and 4 from J, leaving 12 bases between them. CDR3 DNA sequence: TGTGCCAGCAGACCCACAGGGACCACTGAAGCTTTCTTT. Its translation is CASRPTGTTEAFF.

This sequence joins TRBV6-1 and TRBJ2-3; unclear D gene. V lost 4 bases, J lost 2 bases, and 4 bases lay in between. From germline, CDR1 is MNHNS and CDR2 SASEGT. The CDR3 contains 12 residues. For the CDR3, the DNA is TGTGCCAGCAGTGGAGACACAGATACGCAGTATTTT. It encodes CASSGDTDTQYF.

The chain employs TRBV5-1 and TRBJ2-1; 11 bases are shared with TRBD2. CDR3 length equals 15 residues. From germline, CDR1 is SGHRS and CDR2 YFSETQ. V was clipped by 0 bases and J by 10 bases; unmatched bases: 6. CDR3 in DNA: TGCGCCAGCAGCTTGGAAGTAGCGGGAGGGCCCGAGCAGTTCTTC. As protein: CASSLEVAGGPEQFF. Using reference TRBV5-1 and TRBJ2-1 for the parts outside the CDR3, the full variable domain is KAGVTQTPRYLIKTRGQQVTLSCSPISGHRSVSWYQQTPGQGLQFLFEYFSETQRNKGNFPGRFSGRQFSNSRSEMNVSTLELGDSALYLCASSLEVAGGPEQFFGPGTRLTVL.

The CDR3 sequence: CASSCAHDRTEDATNEKLFF. The CDR3 nucleotides are TGTGCCAGCAGCTGTGCGCATGACAGGACCGAAGATGCAACTAATGAAAAACTGTTTTTT. This sequence joins TRBV5-5 and TRBJ1-4; D may be TRBD1 (6 bases). The V gene's germline CDR1 is SGHKS and CDR2 YYEKEE (reference sequence). Trimming cost V 3 bases and J 0 bases, with 24 bases left between them. The CDR3 totals 20 residues.

The gene calls are TRBV14 and TRBJ2-1, with 13 nucleotides matching TRBD2. In germline, CDR1 is SGHDN, CDR2 FVKESK. After removal of 1 base from V and 8 bases from J, the junction contained 8 bases not matched to a gene. CDR3 length: 17 residues. The DNA of the CDR3 is TGTGCCAGCAGCCAAGGGACTAGCGGGAGTCGTTGGGATGAGCAGTTCTTC. It is translated as CASSQGTSGSRWDEQFF.

The chain couples TRBV11-1 to TRBJ2-5; the match to TRBD1 covers 12 bases. The DNA end is more similar to TRBJ2-7, so the J call may be wrong. Germline V gene lookup returns CDR1 SGHAT and CDR2 FQDESV (reference sequence). The CDR3 is 15 amino acids. CDR3: CASSTGQGASYEQYF. As DNA, the CDR3 is TGTGCCAGCAGCACGGGACAGGGGGCGTCGTACGAGCAGTACTTC.

Only a few counts were recorded for this clone. The chain joins TRBV18 to TRBJ1-2; 10 nucleotides match TRBD1. J was trimmed by 2 bases and V by 3 bases; bases with no gene match: 3. Germline CDR1 KGHSH, CDR2 LQKENI. The CDR3 spans 15 residues. The DNA of the CDR3 is TGTGCCAGCTCACCCAGGGACAGGGGAAACTATGGCTACACCTTC. This codes for CASSPRDRGNYGYTF. Drawing the rest from reference TRBV18 and TRBJ1-2, the complete variable domain is NAGVMQNPRHLVRRRGQEARLRCSPMKGHSHVYWYRQLPEEGLKFMVYLQKENIIDESGMPKERFSAEFPKEGPSILRIQQVVRGDSAAYFCASSPRDRGNYGYTFGSGTRLTVV.

The gene calls are TRBV4-1 and TRBJ1-2; a weak D match, TRBD1 (6 bases). From germline, CDR1 is MGHRA and CDR2 YSYEKL. The germline V and J ends were trimmed by 8 bases and 8 bases, with 21 bases remaining between them. The CDR3 contains 14 residues. DNA for the CDR3: TGCGCCAGCTGGGGGCCGCCCCCGTCTTGGGGCTACACCTTC. Protein sequence: CASWGPPPSWGYTF.

The V call is TRBV6-5, the J call TRBJ1-2; D call uncertain. The V gene lost 4 bases and the J gene lost 8 bases, with 8 bases spanning the gap. The CDR3 has 11 residues. In germline, CDR1 is MNHEY, CDR2 SVGAGI. CDR3 protein: CASSSGVGYTF. CDR3 coding DNA: TGTGCCAGCAGTTCCGGAGTAGGCTACACCTTC.

The CDR3 DNA follows: TGTGCCAGCAGCTTTCGGACAGGGGGCAGAGAGACCCAGTACTTC. Amino acids: CASSFRTGGRETQYF. The J gene is TRBJ2-5, the V gene TRBV11-2; 11 bases line up with TRBD1. Germline loops: CDR1 SGHAT, CDR2 FQNNGV. The CDR3 runs to 15 residues. J gave up 4 bases and V 3 bases, and 4 bases lay outside the gene matches.

The V and J genes are TRBV6-1 and TRBJ1-5, with D unresolved. CDR1 and CDR2 (germline): MNHNS, SASEGT. V was trimmed by 4 bases and J by 4 bases, leaving 8 bases between them. This CDR3 is 13 amino acids long. CDR3 in amino acids: CASSVIVNQPQHF. For the CDR3, the DNA is TGTGCCAGCAGTGTGATAGTTAATCAGCCCCAGCATTTT.

This clone showed up just a few times. This chain joins TRBV5-4 and TRBJ2-2; D ambiguous. CDR3 length: 15 amino acids. Germline CDR1 reads SGHNT; CDR2 reads YYREEE (reference sequence). Trimming took 0 bases from V and 6 from J, leaving 12 bases between them. CDR3 bases: TGTGCCAGCAGCTTGGCCTTCGGCGGAGCCGGGGAGCTGTTTTTT. Amino acids: CASSLAFGGAGELFF.

The chain links TRBV7-3 to TRBJ1-1, with 11 bases fitting TRBD1. The CDR3 has 16 amino acids. Germline V gene data show CDR1 as SGHTA and CDR2 as FQGTGA. J was trimmed by 5 bases and V by 4 bases; bases with no gene match: 9. CDR3 nucleotides: TGTGCCAGCAGCTCGACCGGGGGGACAGGGGGTACTGAAGCTTTCTTT. It specifies CASSSTGGTGGTEAFF.

This clone occurred a few times. J is TRBJ2-2 and V is TRBV28; 7 bases align to TRBD2. The germline gives CDR1 MDHEN, CDR2 SYDVKM. V shed 7 bases, J shed 5 bases, and the junction held 7 bases outside the gene matches. The CDR3 contains 14 residues. Here the CDR3 reads CASKTGGETGELFF. The CDR3 nucleotides read TGTGCCAGCAAGACGGGGGGTGAGACCGGGGAGCTGTTTTTT.

The chain joins TRBV5-1 to TRBJ2-7; 9 nucleotides align to TRBD1. The junction had 8 bases not matched to a gene; V was cut back by 0 bases and J by 1 base. Germline V gives CDR1 SGHRS, CDR2 YFSETQ. The CDR3 covers 17 residues. The CDR3 sequence is CASSLGWGQGRSYEQYF. The CDR3 DNA reads as TGCGCCAGCAGCTTGGGATGGGGACAGGGACGTTCCTACGAGCAGTACTTC.

There are a few counts of this clone. V is TRBV7-3 and J is TRBJ2-1, with 7 bases that match TRBD2. The CDR3 sequence is 16 residues long. V trimming: 0 bases; J trimming: 2 bases; junction bases outside the gene matches: 4. Germline loops: CDR1 SGHTA, CDR2 FQGTGA. Written as DNA, the CDR3 is TGTGCCAGCAGCTTAACTGCGGGAGAAGCCTACAATGAGCAGTTCTTC. It encodes CASSLTAGEAYNEQFF.

This sequence joins TRBV7-9 and TRBJ2-5; D is perhaps TRBD1 (5 bases). The CDR3 is 13 residues long. From germline, CDR1 is SEHNR and CDR2 FQNEAQ (reference sequence). V was trimmed by 4 bases and J by 5 bases, leaving 11 bases between them. In DNA, the CDR3 is TGTGCCAGCAGCTCAGGACAAGTGGAGACCCAGTACTTC. As protein: CASSSGQVETQYF.

The V and J genes are TRBV27 and TRBJ2-7; 7 positions agree with TRBD1. The germline CDR1 and CDR2 sequences are MNHEY and SMNVEV (reference sequence). There are 13 residues in the CDR3. V shed 4 bases and J 4 bases; nucleotides not matched to a gene: 4. The CDR3 reads CASSSGRGYEQYF. DNA for the CDR3: TGTGCCAGCAGTTCCGGCAGGGGGTACGAGCAGTACTTC.

The chain has TRBV7-6 and TRBJ1-3; a possible D gene is TRBD1 (5 bases). CDR1 and CDR2 (germline): SGHVS, FNYEAQ. Trimming pared 7 bases from V and 1 base from J, leaving 20 bases between. The CDR3 consists of 17 residues. CDR3 bases: TGTGCCAGCAAAGGGAGGGCTGGGGGGTCTTCTGGAAACACCATATATTTT. Its protein is CASKGRAGGSSGNTIYF.

The chain joins TRBV7-9 to TRBJ1-1, with TRBD1 as a possible D gene (6 bases). Between the trimmed V and J ends, which lost 2 bases and 7 bases, there was a span of 11 bases. The CDR3 loop spans 13 amino acids. Per germline, CDR1 SEHNR and CDR2 FQNEAQ (reference sequence). The CDR3 region has the DNA TGTGCCAGCAGCTTACCAGGGACATTTGAAGCTTTCTTT. This translates into CASSLPGTFEAFF. Complete variable domain (other parts from reference TRBV7-9 and TRBJ1-1): DTGVSQNPRHKITKRGQNVTFRCDPISEHNRLYWYRQTLGQGPEFLTYFQNEAQLEKSRLLSDRFSAERPKGSFSTLEIQRTEQGDSAMYLCASSLPGTFEAFFGQGTRLTVV.

The V call is TRBV21-1, the J call TRBJ2-7; TRBD1, as called in the table, went unchecked against the DNA. TRBV21-1 is a pseudogene segment. CDR3 length: 14 residues. The CDR3 region has the DNA TGTGCCAGCAGCAAAGGAACAGGGGGCTTCGAGCAGTACTTC. It translates to CASSKGTGGFEQYF.

This chain links TRBV9 with TRBJ2-1, with D perhaps TRBD1 (5 bases). CDR1 and CDR2 (germline): SGDLS, YYNGEE. The V end lost 4 bases, the J end lost 0 bases, and 23 bases lay between the germline ends. The CDR3 runs 19 residues. The CDR3, as DNA: TGTGCCAGCAGCATTCAGGGTGGGGTAGGAGTAGGCTCCTACAATGAGCAGTTCTTC. It yields the protein CASSIQGGVGVGSYNEQFF.

The chain employs TRBV27 and TRBJ1-1; the D gene is possibly TRBD1 (5 bases). Looked up from germline, CDR1 is MNHEY and CDR2 is SMNVEV (reference sequence). Trimming took 1 base from V and 1 from J, leaving 10 bases between them. The CDR3 runs 15 residues. The CDR3: CASSLLGGANTEAFF. As DNA, the CDR3 is TGTGCCAGCAGTTTATTAGGAGGGGCGAACACTGAAGCTTTCTTT.

The chain links TRBV29-1 to TRBJ1-1; D gene unclear. The ends were cut back, 2 bases at V and 0 bases at J, with 7 bases in the middle. The CDR3 is made up of 13 amino acids. In germline, CDR1 is SQVTM, CDR2 ANQGSEA. Written as DNA, the CDR3 is TGCAGCGTTGAATTCAGAATGAACACTGAAGCTTTCTTT. This encodes CSVEFRMNTEAFF.